These 30 T cell receptor beta chains were all obtained from the same sample, sequenced in a study of blood T cell repertoires in COVID-19. TCRdb's copy holds only in-frame clones and misses some; the assay was immunoSEQ multiplex PCR. The table shows some 270,000 clones, with 86% occurring only once. Sequencing was carried out using peripheral blood. The origin of the receptors is a woman aged 55-75 years who had recovered from COVID-19.

J is TRBJ1-2 and V is TRBV28; D uncertain. Germline values: CDR1 MDHEN, CDR2 SYDVKM. CDR3 length: 16 residues. Trimming removed 2 bases from V and 5 bases from J, with 18 bases in between. The DNA for the CDR3 is TGTGCCAGCAGTTTACGCGGGGTGGAGCAGCTTTATGGCTACACCTTC. Its translation is CASSLRGVEQLYGYTF.

The chain recombines TRBV9 with TRBJ2-2; 8 positions agree with TRBD2. With V trimmed by 2 bases and J by 2 bases, 8 bases remained unmatched. Germline assignment: CDR1 SGDLS and CDR2 YYNGEE. This CDR3 is built from 17 residues. The CDR3 sequence is CASSVHGGASNTGELFF. The CDR3 region has the DNA TGTGCCAGCAGCGTCCACGGGGGGGCGTCTAACACCGGGGAGCTGTTTTTT.

This clone was detected only a few times. This chain links TRBV5-1 with TRBJ1-5, with 7 nucleotides matching TRBD1. This CDR3 is 14 amino acids long. The V segment lost 2 bases and the J segment 1 base; nucleotides outside the gene matches: 0. The germline gives CDR1 SGHRS, CDR2 YFSETQ. The CDR3 nucleotides read TGCGCCAGCAGCTTAGGGGGCAGCAATCAGCCCCAGCATTTT. Translated: CASSLGGSNQPQHF.

J is TRBJ2-5 and V is TRBV6-6; 10 bases align to TRBD1. The CDR3 is 18 residues long. Germline loops: CDR1 MNHNY, CDR2 SVGAGI (reference sequence). J was trimmed by 4 bases and V by 5 bases; bases with no gene match: 16. The CDR3 sequence: CASSPRDRGRGFGETQYF. CDR3 bases: TGTGCCAGCAGTCCTAGAGACAGGGGGCGAGGTTTCGGAGAGACCCAGTACTTC.

This clone has a handful of counts. The chain combines TRBV7-2 with TRBJ1-6; no clear D gene. CDR1 SGHTA and CDR2 FQGNSA come from the germline V gene. V dropped 1 base and J dropped 14 bases, with 15 bases sitting between them. The CDR3 covers 14 residues. CDR3 coding DNA: TGTGCCAGCAGCTTAGTGAGCGGCCTAGAGGCCCTCCACTTT. Amino acid sequence: CASSLVSGLEALHF.

V and J are TRBV14 and TRBJ1-6; 9 positions match TRBD1. Germline V gene sequence: CDR1 SGHDN, CDR2 FVKESK. The length of the CDR3 is 14 residues. J gave up 9 bases and V 2 bases, and 2 bases lay outside the gene matches. The CDR3: CASSQRQGGSPLHF. The CDR3 coding sequence is TGTGCCAGCAGCCAAAGACAGGGGGGTTCACCCCTCCACTTT.

CDR3 bases: TGTGCCAGCAGCCCCGTTGGGGGGGCCATGAACACCGGGGAGCTGTTTTTT. It translates to CASSPVGGAMNTGELFF. This chain uses TRBV5-4 with TRBJ2-2; a weak D match, TRBD2 (7 bases). CDR3 length: 17 amino acids. V was trimmed by 4 bases and J by 1 base, leaving 17 bases between them. Germline-derived CDR1 and CDR2 are SGHNT and YYREEE (reference sequence).

This clone was detected once. The rearrangement uses TRBV3-1 (or the pseudogene TRBV3-2) and TRBJ1-1; D ambiguous. Trimming removed 5 bases from V and 0 bases from J, with 7 bases in between. The CDR3 has 13 amino acids. Germline V gene data show CDR1 as LGHDT and CDR2 as YNNKEL (reference sequence). The CDR3 nucleotides read TGTGCCAGCAGCAGTACAGTGAACACTGAAGCTTTCTTT. Its protein is CASSSTVNTEAFF.

The rearrangement links TRBV29-1 to TRBJ1-2, with 8 bases that match TRBD1. The CDR3 is 15 amino acids. Trimming removed 1 base from V and 4 bases from J; junction bases left unmatched: 8. Germline V gene data show CDR1 as SQVTM and CDR2 as ANQGSEA. CDR3 in amino acids: CSVEGRAGGTYGYTF. The CDR3, as DNA: TGCAGCGTTGAAGGAAGGGCAGGGGGCACCTATGGCTACACCTTC.

This clone came up once. The CDR3 bases are TGCAGTGTCTTCTGGCTGTCCGAGCAGTACTTC. Protein: CSVFWLSEQYF. This chain joins TRBV20-1 and TRBJ2-7; no clear D gene. This CDR3 region has 11 residues. Germline assignment: CDR1 DFQATT and CDR2 SNEGSKA (reference sequence). Trimming stripped 7 bases from V and 6 bases from J, with 13 bases between.

This chain uses TRBV9 with TRBJ2-6; the D gene is possibly TRBD1 (5 bases). CDR1 is SGDLS and CDR2 is YYNGEE in the germline V gene. The CDR3 is 14 amino acids. V shed 1 base and J shed 4 bases, with 6 bases lying between them. This CDR3 reads CASSVQGGANVLTF. CDR3 DNA sequence: TGTGCCAGCAGCGTACAGGGAGGGGCCAACGTCCTGACTTTC.

This sequence joins TRBV15 and TRBJ1-1; no definite D call. This CDR3 region has 13 residues. Germline assignment: CDR1 LNHNV and CDR2 YYDKDF (reference sequence). V was shortened by 1 base and J by 11 bases, with 14 bases between the two germline ends. CDR3 nucleotide sequence: TGTGCCACCAGCAGAGTGGCCGCAACCGGGGCTTTCTTT. Amino acid sequence: CATSRVAATGAFF.

The chain uses TRBV6-5 and TRBJ1-2; 8 positions agree with TRBD1. CDR3 length: 13 residues. From germline, CDR1 is MNHEY and CDR2 SVGAGI. Trimming at V came to 6 bases and at J to 4 bases, leaving 4 bases not matched to a gene. Here the CDR3 DNA reads TGTGCCAGCAGCTGGACAGGGAGCTATGGCTACACCTTC. Protein sequence: CASSWTGSYGYTF.

This clone was recorded a few times. The chain employs TRBV27 and TRBJ2-2, with 7 bases that match TRBD1. Germline CDR1 MNHEY, CDR2 SMNVEV (reference sequence). This CDR3 has 20 residues. The junction had 18 bases not matched to a gene; V was cut back by 5 bases and J by 0 bases. In DNA, the CDR3 is TGTGCCAGCAGTCCAATTGCCTTCGACAGGGCTGCCCCGAACACCGGGGAGCTGTTTTTT. Amino acid sequence: CASSPIAFDRAAPNTGELFF.

This rearrangement joins TRBV28 to TRBJ1-5; 7 bases align to TRBD1. The V segment lost 0 bases and the J segment 7 bases; nucleotides outside the gene matches: 9. This CDR3 region has 16 residues. The V gene's germline CDR1 is MDHEN and CDR2 SYDVKM. The CDR3 loop is CASSLWDSTGLQPQHF. DNA for the CDR3: TGTGCCAGCAGTTTATGGGATTCGACAGGGCTGCAGCCCCAGCATTTT.

This rearrangement joins TRBV15 to TRBJ1-5; unclear D gene. Germline lookup yields CDR1 LNHNV and CDR2 YYDKDF (reference sequence). V gave up 4 bases and J gave up 0 bases, with 10 bases separating them. The CDR3 consists of 15 residues. The CDR3 bases are TGTGCCACCAGCACCCCCATTAGTAGCAATCAGCCCCAGCATTTT. It encodes CATSTPISSNQPQHF.

J is TRBJ1-4 and V is TRBV28; 8 nucleotides agree with TRBD1. In germline, CDR1 is MDHEN, CDR2 SYDVKM. The CDR3 contains 14 residues. V dropped 6 bases and J dropped 5; count of bases not matched to a gene: 5. CDR3 in DNA: TGTGCCAGCAGCCGACAGGGGTTCAATGAAAAACTGTTTTTT. Encoded protein: CASSRQGFNEKLFF. The full variable domain, in which reference TRBV28 and TRBJ1-4 provide the parts outside the CDR3, is DVKVTQSSRYLVKRTGEKVFLECVQDMDHENMFWYRQDPGLGLRLIYFSYDVKMKEKGDIPEGYSVSREKKERFSLILESASTNQTSMYLCASSRQGFNEKLFFGSGTQLSVL.

The chain uses TRBV6-5 and TRBJ2-5, with a possible D match to TRBD2 (5 bases). Germline lookup yields CDR1 MNHEY and CDR2 SVGAGI. The CDR3 length is 14 residues. Trimming pared 11 bases from V and 4 bases from J, leaving 20 bases between. The CDR3 DNA follows: TGTGCCGGACTGGCAGAAACTTATCCAGAGACCCAGTACTTC. Its translation is CAGLAETYPETQYF.

The chain couples TRBV5-1 to TRBJ1-6; 7 bases align to TRBD1. The CDR3 totals 16 residues. The germline gives CDR1 SGHRS, CDR2 YFSETQ. With 5 bases clipped from V and 4 bases from J, the junction kept 9 bases outside the gene matches. In DNA, the CDR3 is TGCGCCAGCAGTTCCAACCCGACAGGGTATAATTCACCCCTCCACTTT. Translation: CASSSNPTGYNSPLHF.

This chain uses TRBV3-1 (or the pseudogene TRBV3-2) with TRBJ2-7; 9 bases are shared with TRBD1. Germline-derived CDR1 and CDR2 are LGHDT and YNNKEL (reference sequence). The CDR3 contains 14 residues. The V and J ends lost 4 bases and 6 bases, in that order; junction bases with no gene match: 7. The CDR3 DNA reads TGTGCCAGCAGCCCCCGACAGGGGGTAGCCGAGCAGTACTTC. It yields the protein CASSPRQGVAEQYF.

The chain is built from TRBV6-2 or TRBV6-3 and TRBJ1-2; 10 bases line up with TRBD1. The V gene end was trimmed by 2 bases and the J gene end by 7 bases; junction bases not matched to a gene: 1. The V gene's germline CDR1 is MNHEY and CDR2 SVGEGT. The CDR3 has 13 amino acids. The CDR3 sequence is CASSYGDRGGYTF. For the CDR3, the DNA is TGTGCCAGCAGTTACGGGGACAGGGGTGGCTACACCTTC.

The V and J genes are TRBV4-2 and TRBJ2-1; TRBD1 is a possible D gene (5 bases). V gave up 4 bases and J gave up 1 base, with 11 bases separating them. Germline CDR1 is LGHNA and CDR2 is YNFKEQ. This CDR3 is 15 amino acids long. CDR3 sequence: CASSLGVISYNEQFF. The CDR3 bases are TGTGCCAGCAGCCTAGGGGTTATTTCCTACAATGAGCAGTTCTTC.

This clone was recorded once. The J gene is TRBJ2-3, the V gene TRBV7-8, with a possible D match to TRBD2 (5 bases). The germline V gene encodes CDR1 SGHVS and CDR2 FQNEAQ. The CDR3 totals 14 residues. V dropped 7 bases and J dropped 8 bases, with 19 bases sitting between them. CDR3 in amino acids: CASKGGRGLTTQYF. CDR3 sequence (DNA): TGTGCCAGCAAAGGCGGGCGCGGGTTAACTACGCAGTATTTT.

Details on this clone: The sample carries other DNA sequences with the same CDR3. V is TRBV12-3 or TRBV12-4 and J is TRBJ1-3; D remains unclear. The CDR3 has 13 residues. Deletions cut 3 bases from V and 1 base from J, with 4 bases between. CDR3: CASSFYSGNTIYF. CDR3 coding DNA: TGTGCCAGCAGTTTCTATTCTGGAAACACCATATATTTT.

The J gene is TRBJ2-2, the V gene TRBV7-3; D call uncertain. This CDR3 is 14 amino acids long. V lost 3 bases, J lost 4 bases, and 9 bases lay in between. Germline CDR1 SGHTA, CDR2 FQGTGA. The CDR3 DNA sequence: TGTGCCAGCAGCTTCGACATGTCCACCGGGGAGCTGTTTTTT. Translating gives CASSFDMSTGELFF.

The chain is built from TRBV5-6 and TRBJ2-5, with 10 bases matching TRBD1. CDR1 is SGHDT, CDR2 YYEEEE, per germline. This CDR3 comprises 16 residues. V was clipped by 4 bases and J by 5 bases; unmatched bases: 11. The CDR3 coding sequence is TGTGCCAGCAGCCGCGGACAGGGGGGCGGTGGGGAGACCCAGTACTTC. Amino acid sequence: CASSRGQGGGGETQYF.

The chain joins TRBV27 to TRBJ2-7; no clear D. CDR3 size: 13 residues. Germline V gene lookup returns CDR1 MNHEY and CDR2 SMNVEV (reference sequence). Deletions cut 5 bases from V and 0 bases from J, with 8 bases between. In DNA, the CDR3 is TGTGCCAGCAGTCGTCTATTCTCCTACGAGCAGTACTTC. It encodes CASSRLFSYEQYF.

V gene TRBV28 combines with J gene TRBJ1-4, with TRBD1 matching over 10 bases. Germline V gene lookup returns CDR1 MDHEN and CDR2 SYDVKM. The CDR3 consists of 15 residues. The trim removed 6 bases at V and 6 bases at J, leaving 7 bases unmatched. CDR3 in amino acids: CASSSTGTGDEKLFF. The CDR3 nucleotides are TGTGCCAGCAGCTCCACCGGGACAGGGGATGAAAAACTGTTTTTT.

V gene TRBV9 combines with J gene TRBJ1-2; 7 nucleotides line up with TRBD1. Germline values: CDR1 SGDLS, CDR2 YYNGEE. The CDR3 covers 16 residues. Unmatched junction bases numbered 7, after V lost 0 bases and J lost 2 bases. CDR3 nucleotides: TGTGCCAGCAGCGTAGGTTCATGGACAGGCAACTATGGCTACACCTTC. This encodes CASSVGSWTGNYGYTF.

The CDR3 nucleotides are TGTGCCAGCAGCCAACTTTACTCCGGGACAGGGGGCGAGGAGCTGTTTTTT. It is translated as CASSQLYSGTGGEELFF. The chain employs TRBV3-1 (or the pseudogene TRBV3-2) and TRBJ2-2, with 12 bases aligning to TRBD1. The CDR3 is made up of 17 amino acids. Trimming cost V 2 bases and J 10 bases; bases outside gene matches: 11. Per the germline V gene, CDR1 is LGHDT and CDR2 is YNNKEL (reference sequence).